This TCR beta chain stems from a study of blood T cell repertoires in COVID-19. Background on the study: Acute and convalescent COVID-19 samples came from the United States, Italy and Spain. In each case, the material was cDNA or gDNA derived from T cells, B-cell-depleted T cells, or PBMCs.

Seattle-derived patients entered the study during active infection and were followed longitudinally. The CDR3 extends over 13 amino acids. V gave up 3 bases and J gave up 8 bases, with 13 bases separating them. Source study methods: For nucleated cells, counts were estimated from reference gene primer amplification. Sequencing used immunoSEQ multiplex PCR; TCRdb keeps in-frame clones, though not all of them. V, J and clone size are taken as reported in that table, and D and trimming were inferred from the DNA itself. The data hold about 250,000 clones, with about 82% observed a single time. The source of this sequence is a man in his fifties or sixties with COVID-19, enrolled during active disease. J is TRBJ1-2 and V is TRBV12-3 or TRBV12-4; D remains unclear. The sample comprised peripheral blood. The DNA for the CDR3 is TGTGCCAGCAGTTTGTTGCAGGTCGAAGGCTACACCTTC. Protein product: CASSLLQVEGYTF.